These 28 T cell receptor delta chains came from one sample sequenced in a study of gamma-delta T cells after stem cell transplantation. TCRdb made new clone calls on the RT-PCR reads using CATT. The sample lists over a thousand delta-chain clones; under 2% were seen once. What was sequenced was gamma-delta T cells. All receptors derive from a human donor. It is not recorded whose cells these are; they may come from a transplant donor.

This clone was found a few times. The rearrangement joins TRDV2 to TRDJ3; 12 nucleotides align to TRDD3. Germline assignment: CDR1 GEAIGNYY and CDR2 EKD. The length of the CDR3 is 20 residues. V lost 3 bases to trimming and J lost 0 bases; unmatched junction nucleotides: 8. The CDR3, as DNA: TGTGCCTGTGACGCGGTACTGGGGGATACTAGCTCCTGGGACACCCGACAGATGTTTTTC. Its translation is CACDAVLGDTSSWDTRQMFF.

A few counts support this clone. The mismatch at residue 10 between this DNA's translation and the TCRdb protein of a much larger clone likely reflects a read error; the protein shown is translated from the DNA. The rearrangement links TRDV2 to TRDJ1; 7 bases agree with TRDD3. Germline CDR1 and CDR2: GEAIGNYY and EKD. V lost 4 bases to trimming and J lost 1 base; unmatched junction nucleotides: 11. The CDR3 has 16 residues. The chain's CDR3 is CACDFLGGLFTDKLIF. The CDR3 DNA reads TGTGCCTGTGATTTTCTGGGGGGGCTGTTCACCGATAAACTCATCTTT.

This clone was seen a handful of times. Given a far larger clone just one base away, this is likely a sequencing read error. The identical CDR3 is also encoded by other nucleotide sequences in the sample. V usage is TRDV1 and J usage is TRDJ1; the match to TRDD3 covers 13 bases. Germline loops: CDR1 TSWWSYY, CDR2 QGS. The CDR3 sequence is 20 residues long. This chain's CDR3 is CALGDFPTLYWGIRGDKLIF. CDR3 DNA: TGCGCTCTTGGGGACTTTCCTACCCTGTACTGGGGGATACGCGGAGATAAACTCATCTTT.

This clone counts as medium-sized. A read error is likely here: a far larger clone is one base away. This chain connects TRDV2 to TRDJ1, with D possibly TRDD3 on 6 matching bases. Germline V gene data show CDR1 as GEAIGNYY and CDR2 as EKD. V lost 3 bases and J 0 bases, leaving 10 bases between the germline ends. This CDR3 is built from 14 residues. The chain's CDR3 is CACDPRGNTDKLIF. CDR3 sequence (DNA): TGTGCCTGTGACCCCCGGGGGAACACCGATAAACTCATCTTT.

With regard to this clone: A read error likely explains this, since a far larger clone differs by one base. The chain is built from TRDV2 and TRDJ1; D gene uncertain. The germline gives CDR1 GEAIGNYY, CDR2 EKD. This CDR3 contains 18 residues. Trimming removed 3 bases at V and 2 bases at J, with 24 bases between. The CDR3 bases are TGTGCCTGTGACTCCTTGAGGACCTATCCAAACTTTACCGATAAACTCATCTTT. This sequence encodes CACDSLRTYPNFTDKLIF.

This clone was seen a few times. The protein recorded in TCRdb matches a much larger clone and deviates from this DNA's translation at residue 13, suggesting a read error; the protein here is obtained by translating the DNA. V is TRDV2 and J is TRDJ1; 13 bases agree with TRDD3. Germline CDR1 GEAIGNYY, CDR2 EKD. The CDR3 covers 19 residues. With 0 bases clipped from V and 0 bases from J, the junction kept 9 bases outside the gene matches. The chain's CDR3 is CACDTLLGDTPTDTDKLIF. As DNA, the CDR3 is TGTGCCTGTGACACCTTACTGGGGGATACGCCTACGGACACCGATAAACTCATCTTT.

As for this clone: The translated DNA and TCRdb's protein are not identical at residue 5; the protein here was translated from the DNA. The genes are TRDV2 and TRDJ1, with 7 bases identical to TRDD3. Germline V gene lookup returns CDR1 GEAIGNYY and CDR2 EKD. V dropped 3 bases and J dropped 4; count of bases not matched to a gene: 31. This CDR3 comprises 22 residues. CDR3 DNA sequence: TGTGCCTGTGACGCGTACTGGGGTGATGAGTCGGATTCGCTAGCTCGCCTCGATAAACTCATCTTT. As protein: CACDAYWGDESDSLARLDKLIF.

This clone qualifies as medium-sized. This likely reflects a read error, since a far larger clone is one base away. V and J are TRDV2 and TRDJ1, with TRDD3 matching over 8 bases. CDR3 length: 22 amino acids. Germline CDR1 is GEAIGNYY and CDR2 is EKD. Written as DNA, the CDR3 is TGTGCCTGTGACACCTTGCCTACCCCACTTACTGGGGGGCATCCTTACACCGATAAACCCATCTTT. This encodes CACDTLPTPLTGGHPYTDKPIF.

On this clone: This sequence is one base from a far larger clone and is likely a read error. This chain links TRDV2 with TRDJ1; 9 nucleotides line up with TRDD3. The CDR3 consists of 20 residues. From germline, CDR1 is GEAIGNYY and CDR2 EKD. CDR3: CACDTLIRTGGHPYTDKPIF. CDR3 sequence (DNA): TGTGCCTGTGACACCCTAATCCGTACTGGGGGACACCCGTACACCGATAAACCCATCTTT.

In the case of this clone: This could be a read error, since a much larger clone is one nucleotide away. Other DNA variants within this sample encode the same CDR3. The rearrangement uses TRDV2 and TRDJ1; 9 bases fit TRDD3. The germline gives CDR1 GEAIGNYY, CDR2 EKD. The CDR3 has 17 residues. The CDR3, as DNA: TGCGCCTGTGACACCGTACCGACTGGGGGAGACACCGATAAACTCATCTTT. The encoded protein is CACDTVPTGGDTDKLIF.

The sample holds one count of this clone. J is TRDJ1 and V is TRDV2; TRDD3 matches at 7 bases. V was pared by 0 bases and J by 1 base, with 13 bases of the junction left unmatched. The CDR3 length is 18 residues. In germline, CDR1 is GEAIGNYY, CDR2 EKD. CDR3 DNA sequence: TGTGCCTGTGACACCTTACTGGGGCCGCGGGCGGCCACCGATAAACTCATCTTT. This codes for CACDTLLGPRAATDKLIF.

Within the sample, this clone is medium-sized. This likely traces to a read error, being one base from a far larger clone. J is TRDJ1 and V is TRDV2, with TRDD3 matching 11 bases. J lost 0 bases, V lost 5 bases, and 10 bases had no gene match. Looked up from germline, CDR1 is GEAIGNYY and CDR2 is EKD. The CDR3 is 17 residues long. The CDR3 reads CACGPVGDTTHTDKLIF. The DNA of the CDR3 is TGTGCCTGTGGCCCCGTGGGGGATACGACCCACACCGATAAACTCATCTTT.

A note on this clone: TCRdb's listed protein matches a much larger clone and diverges from this DNA's translation at residue 11, likely through a read error; the protein shown comes from the DNA. The chain is built from TRDV2 and TRDJ1; 9 bases agree with TRDD3. Trimming took 2 bases from V and 3 from J; bases not matched to a gene: 9. The CDR3 length is 16 residues. Per germline, CDR1 GEAIGNYY and CDR2 EKD. The DNA of the CDR3 is TGTGCCTGTGACAGTGTGGGGGATATGTACGCCGATAAACTCATCTTT. This encodes CACDSVGDMYADKLIF.

Judged by abundance, this clone is large. Other DNA sequences of this sample code for an identical CDR3. The chain recombines TRDV2 with TRDJ1, with D possibly TRDD3 on 5 matching bases. V lost 3 bases and J lost 2, with 15 bases in between. The germline gives CDR1 GEAIGNYY, CDR2 EKD. The CDR3 totals 15 residues. The CDR3 DNA follows: TGTGCCTGTGACCCTTTGACTGGAGCGACCGATAAACTCATCTTT. Its translation is CACDPLTGATDKLIF.

This clone came up a few times. The J gene is TRDJ1, the V gene TRDV2, with 11 bases identical to TRDD3. Per the germline V gene, CDR1 is GEAIGNYY and CDR2 is EKD. The ends lost 0 bases at V and 0 bases at J; junction bases unmatched: 8. The CDR3 contains 18 residues. The CDR3 nucleotides are TGTGCCTGTGACACCGCGCCTGGGGGATACTCGTACACCGATAAACTCATCTTT. As protein: CACDTAPGGYSYTDKLIF.

This clone has only a few counts. The TCRdb protein, from a much larger clone, departs from this DNA's translation at residue 15, likely by read error; the protein shown derives from the DNA. V usage is TRDV1 and J usage is TRDJ1, with TRDD3 matching over 11 bases. With V trimmed by 1 base and J by 7 bases, 26 bases remained unmatched. The CDR3 spans 22 residues. From germline, CDR1 is TSWWSYY and CDR2 QGS. The DNA for the CDR3 is TGTGCTCTTGGGGAACCGAGGATTCCCAGCTACTGGGGGATATGTGCAATTCTTAAACTCATCTTT. It specifies CALGEPRIPSYWGICAILKLIF.

This clone qualifies as medium-sized. Since a far larger clone is one base different, this is likely a read error. This specimen includes other DNA sequences encoding the same CDR3. This sequence joins TRDV2 and TRDJ1, with 11 bases identical to TRDD3. Germline loops: CDR1 GEAIGNYY, CDR2 EKD. The CDR3 totals 17 residues. CDR3 nucleotides: TGTGCCTGTGACCCCGTGGGGGATACGACCCACACCGATAAGCTCATCTTT. It codes for CACDPVGDTTHTDKLIF.

As for this clone: TCRdb attributes to this sequence the protein of a much larger clone, which differs from the DNA translation at residue 10; a read error is likely, and the protein displayed is translated from the DNA. The chain has TRDV2 and TRDJ1, with 11 bases fitting TRDD3. The V and J ends lost 1 base and 1 base, in that order; junction bases with no gene match: 4. The length of the CDR3 is 16 residues. Germline CDR1 GEAIGNYY, CDR2 EKD. CDR3 nucleotide sequence: TGTGCCTGTGACACTCTGGGGGATACTGGCACCGATAAACTCATCTTT. Translating gives CACDTLGDTGTDKLIF.

Points on this clone: This likely traces to a read error, being one base from a far larger clone. Other DNA sequences in this sample translate to the same CDR3. The chain couples TRDV1 to TRDJ1; TRDD3 agrees at 13 bases. In germline, CDR1 is TSWWSYY, CDR2 QGS. CDR3 length: 22 residues. Trimming at V came to 1 base and at J to 7 bases, leaving 24 bases not matched to a gene. The CDR3 DNA follows: TGTGCTCTTGGGGAACCGAGGATTCCCAGCTACTGGGGGATACGCGCAATTCTTAAACTCATCTTT. Amino acid sequence: CALGEPRIPSYWGIRAILKLIF.

As to this clone: The protein that TCRdb holds for this DNA derives from a much larger clone and differs from the translated DNA at residue 17, which likely indicates a read error; the protein shown here is translated from the DNA. The chain combines TRDV2 with TRDJ1; TRDD3 matches 7 bases. V was pared by 1 base and J by 4 bases, with 29 bases of the junction left unmatched. The CDR3 consists of 22 residues. Germline lookup yields CDR1 GEAIGNYY and CDR2 EKD. The CDR3 loop reads CACDTYWGDESDSLARCDKLIF. The CDR3, as DNA: TGTGCCTGTGACACGTACTGGGGTGATGAGTCGGATTCGCTAGCTCGCTGCGATAAACTCATCTTT.

In its sample, this clone was seen a few times. The protein TCRdb lists belongs to a much larger clone and differs from this DNA's translation at residue 8, which points to a read error; the protein shown is made from the DNA. The chain combines TRDV1 with TRDJ1, with TRDD3 identical over 13 bases. V shed 1 base and J 7 bases; nucleotides not matched to a gene: 24. The germline V gene has CDR1 TSWWSYY and CDR2 QGS. The CDR3 spans 22 residues. CDR3 sequence (DNA): TGTGCTCTTGGGGAACCGAGGACTCCCAGCTACTGGGGGATACGTGCAATTCTTAAACTCATCTTT. This encodes CALGEPRTPSYWGIRAILKLIF.

For this clone: Given a far larger clone just one base away, this is likely a sequencing read error. Other DNA sequences from this sample encode an identical CDR3 as well. The V call is TRDV2, the J call TRDJ3; 9 bases are shared with TRDD3. The germline gives CDR1 GEAIGNYY, CDR2 EKD. This CDR3 contains 22 residues. The CDR3 sequence is CACDPAQPRGLGDSWDTRQMFF. The CDR3 nucleotides read TGCGCCTGTGACCCGGCCCAGCCCCGGGGACTGGGGGACTCCTGGGACACCCGACAGATGTTTTTC.

A note on this clone: TCRdb's entry gives the protein of a much larger clone, which mismatches this DNA's translation at residue 3, likely from a read error; the protein reported here is translated from the DNA. V is TRDV2 and J is TRDJ1; possibly TRDD3 for D (6 bases). This CDR3 is 17 amino acids long. From germline, CDR1 is GEAIGNYY and CDR2 EKD. DNA for the CDR3: TGTGCCTATGACACCGTCGTTAGGGGATCCAGCACCGATAAACTCATCTTT. It yields the protein CAYDTVVRGSSTDKLIF.

This clone occurred a few times. TCRdb's listed protein matches a much larger clone and diverges from this DNA's translation at residue 4, likely through a read error; the protein shown comes from the DNA. The CDR3 nucleotides are TGTGCCTGTGGCACCGTACTGGGGACCCCGGGGGTGTACACCGATAAACTCATCTTT. This codes for CACGTVLGTPGVYTDKLIF. The chain links TRDV2 to TRDJ1; 7 bases line up with TRDD3. The V gene's germline CDR1 is GEAIGNYY and CDR2 EKD. The CDR3 length is 19 residues.

The sample holds a few counts of this clone. This DNA's translation and the protein TCRdb lists, from a much larger clone, do not match at residue 3, likely due to a read error; the protein shown is translated from the DNA. In nucleotides, the CDR3 is TGTGCCCGTGACACGGTACTGGGGGACTACTCCTGGGACACCCGACAGATGTTTTTC. This sequence encodes CARDTVLGDYSWDTRQMFF. The V gene is TRDV2, the J gene TRDJ3, with 9 bases fitting TRDD3. Germline lookup yields CDR1 GEAIGNYY and CDR2 EKD. This CDR3 has 19 residues.

As regards this clone: TCRdb's listed protein matches a much larger clone and diverges from this DNA's translation at residue 5, likely through a read error; the protein shown comes from the DNA. The chain combines TRDV2 with TRDJ1, with 7 nucleotides matching TRDD3. CDR1 and CDR2 from the germline V gene are GEAIGNYY and EKD. J gave up 0 bases and V 3 bases, and 18 bases lay outside the gene matches. CDR3 length: 19 residues. CDR3 DNA: TGTGCCTGTGACCCCGTACTGGGGACCCCGGGGGTGTACACCGATAAACTCATCTTT. Encoded protein: CACDPVLGTPGVYTDKLIF.

This clone showed up just a few times. For this DNA, TCRdb reports the protein of a much larger clone, which diverges at residue 8, most likely from a read error; the protein presented here is translated directly from the DNA. The CDR3 spells CACERLVMGDTTDKLIF. DNA of the CDR3: TGTGCCTGTGAAAGACTCGTAATGGGGGATACGACCGATAAACTCATCTTT. V is TRDV2 and J is TRDJ1, with 11 bases identical to TRDD3. The CDR3 loop spans 17 amino acids. CDR1 and CDR2 from the germline V gene are GEAIGNYY and EKD. Germline trimming cut 4 bases from V and 2 bases from J; bases unmatched to any gene: 11.

The DNA of the CDR3 is TGTGCCTTTCTACGAGAGGGATTTATTGCCGATAAACTCATCTTT. This sequence encodes CAFLREGFIADKLIF. The chain employs TRDV3 and TRDJ1; a possible D gene is TRDD3 (5 bases). The germline V and J ends were trimmed by 2 bases and 3 bases, with 19 bases remaining between them. From germline, CDR1 is TVYSNPD and CDR2 GDNSRS (reference sequence). CDR3 size: 15 residues. The whole variable domain, filled in from reference TRDV3 and TRDJ1, reads CDKVTQSSPDQTVASGSEVVLLCTYDTVYSNPDLFWYRIRPDYSFQFVFYGDNSRSEGADFTQGRFSVKHILTQKAFHLVISPVRTEDSATYYCAFLREGFIADKLIFGKGTRVTVEP.